Shown below are 10 T cell receptor beta chains from a single sample sequenced in a study of CD4+ T cells in melanoma. Data came from immunoSEQ multiplex PCR; TCRdb stores just in-frame clones and leaves some out. The table lists under 20,000 clones, 70% to 80% of them singletons, with approximately 12% in the top ten. What was sequenced was cells from a culture (not recorded whether cultured in vitro). These receptors came from a human donor with melanoma.

This chain links TRBV10-3 with TRBJ1-5; 9 bases are a match to TRBD1. The V gene's germline CDR1 is ENHRY and CDR2 SYGVKD. There are 15 residues in the CDR3. V was clipped by 5 bases and J by 7 bases; unmatched bases: 9. CDR3 in amino acids: CAISKTGGVFQPQHF. Here the CDR3 DNA reads TGTGCCATCAGTAAGACAGGGGGAGTTTTCCAGCCCCAGCATTTT.

The rearrangement uses TRBV18 and TRBJ1-1, with 7 nucleotides matching TRBD1. This CDR3 has 15 residues. The J segment lost 2 bases and the V segment lost 3 bases, leaving 6 bases of the junction unmatched. The germline V gene has CDR1 KGHSH and CDR2 LQKENI. CDR3 residues: CASSPVGTANTEAFF. The CDR3 DNA sequence: TGTGCCAGCTCACCTGTCGGGACAGCTAACACTGAAGCTTTCTTT.

The J gene is TRBJ1-3, the V gene TRBV6-5; 7 bases fit TRBD1. Germline-derived CDR1 and CDR2 are MNHEY and SVGAGI. Germline trimming cut 0 bases from V and 3 bases from J; bases unmatched to any gene: 2. The CDR3 is 15 amino acids. CDR3 amino acids: CASSYSGTVGNTIYF. In DNA, the CDR3 is TGTGCCAGCAGTTACTCGGGGACAGTTGGAAACACCATATATTTT.

The V gene is TRBV11-2, the J gene TRBJ2-2; D is unclear. The CDR3 covers 14 residues. The V end lost 6 bases, the J end lost 5 bases, and 13 bases lay between the germline ends. The germline V gene has CDR1 SGHAT and CDR2 FQNNGV. CDR3: CASSYQRRTGELFF. The CDR3 DNA is TGTGCCAGCAGTTACCAACGGCGGACCGGGGAGCTGTTTTTT.

The chain is built from TRBV11-2 and TRBJ2-6; D is ambiguous. There are 18 residues in the CDR3. Germline V gives CDR1 SGHAT, CDR2 FQNNGV. Trimming took 3 bases from V and 0 from J, leaving 15 bases between them. CDR3 residues: CASSFGFGRSSGANVLTF. For the CDR3, the DNA is TGTGCCAGCAGCTTCGGATTTGGTCGGTCCTCTGGGGCCAACGTCCTGACTTTC.

The chain employs TRBV18 and TRBJ1-2, with a tentative D call TRBD1 (5 bases). V shed 4 bases and J shed 7 bases, with 16 bases lying between them. CDR3 length: 14 residues. The germline gives CDR1 KGHSH, CDR2 LQKENI. CDR3 amino acids: CASSRSTNGGGYTF. The DNA for the CDR3 is TGTGCCAGCTCACGTTCAACAAACGGGGGTGGCTACACCTTC.

J is TRBJ2-7 and V is TRBV11-3; possible D gene TRBD2, 6 bases. The V gene lost 0 bases and the J gene lost 3 bases, with 12 bases spanning the gap. The CDR3 is made up of 15 amino acids. CDR1 and CDR2 (germline): SGHNT, YENEEA. The CDR3 is CASSLDGRDGYEQYF. CDR3 coding DNA: TGTGCCAGCAGCTTAGATGGGCGGGACGGCTACGAGCAGTACTTC.

This clone was seen a few times. The chain recombines TRBV7-6 with TRBJ1-3; the D is unclear. V lost 4 bases, J lost 5 bases, and 9 bases lay in between. Germline V gene sequence: CDR1 SGHVS, CDR2 FNYEAQ. The CDR3 is 13 residues long. In nucleotides, the CDR3 is TGTGCCAGCAGCTCAGGAGCCCGAAACACCATATATTTT. It is translated as CASSSGARNTIYF.

V usage is TRBV7-2 and J usage is TRBJ2-2; D is ambiguous. Deletions cut 2 bases from V and 6 bases from J, with 10 bases between. Germline V gives CDR1 SGHTA, CDR2 FQGNSA. The CDR3 contains 14 residues. The CDR3 region has the DNA TGTGCCAGCAGCTTAATCGGATGGGCCGGGGAGCTGTTTTTT. It yields the protein CASSLIGWAGELFF.

The CDR3 loop is CASRGTSNQPQHF. Here the CDR3 DNA reads TGTGCCAGCAGGGGGACCTCCAATCAGCCCCAGCATTTT. V and J are TRBV2 and TRBJ1-5, with a weak D call TRBD1 (5 bases). The CDR3 sequence is 13 residues long. Trimming left V 6 bases short and J 3 bases short, with 9 bases between. The germline V gene encodes CDR1 SNHLY and CDR2 FYNNEI.